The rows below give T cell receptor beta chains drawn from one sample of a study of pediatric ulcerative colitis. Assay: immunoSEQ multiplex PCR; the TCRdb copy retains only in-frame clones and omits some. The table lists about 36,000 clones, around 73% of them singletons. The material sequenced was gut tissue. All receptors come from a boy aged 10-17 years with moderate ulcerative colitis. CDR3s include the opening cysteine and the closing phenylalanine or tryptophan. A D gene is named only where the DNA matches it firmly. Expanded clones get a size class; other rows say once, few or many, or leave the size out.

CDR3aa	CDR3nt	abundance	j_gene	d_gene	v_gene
CASSHTDRAYGYTF	TGTGCCAGCAGTCATACAGACAGGGCCTATGGCTACACCTTC	-	TRBJ1-2	TRBD1	TRBV6-1
CASSLVWGGGTDTQYF	TGTGCCAGCAGCTTAGTATGGGGCGGGGGCACAGATACGCAGTATTTT	once	TRBJ2-3	-	TRBV7-2
CASSFVSVLSYEQYF	TGTGCCAGCAGTTTTGTTTCCGTTCTGAGCTACGAGCAGTACTTC	-	TRBJ2-7	-	TRBV28
CASRPPRGVGETQYF	TGTGCCAGCAGGCCCCCCCGTGGGGTCGGGGAGACCCAGTACTTC	few	TRBJ2-5	-	TRBV25-1
CASSLDTGGLDEQFF	TGCGCCAGCAGCTTGGATACAGGGGGCTTGGATGAGCAGTTCTTC	few	TRBJ2-1	TRBD1	TRBV5-1
CASSSFSNNYGYTF	TGTGCCAGCAGTTCTTTTTCCAACAACTATGGCTACACCTTC	-	TRBJ1-2	-	TRBV6-5
CAGARISSTDTQYF	TGTGCCGGGGCACGGATCTCTAGCACAGATACGCAGTATTTT	-	TRBJ2-3	-	TRBV7-6
CASHRGSPNEKLFF	TGTGCCAGTCACAGGGGGTCCCCTAATGAAAAACTGTTTTTT	-	TRBJ1-4	TRBD1	TRBV6-5
CASSRTTDTQYF	TGTGCCAGCAGCCGGACGACAGATACGCAGTATTTT	few	TRBJ2-3	-	TRBV7-9
CASSGGPRSYEQYF	TGTGCCAGCAGCGGGGGCCCAAGGTCCTACGAGCAGTACTTC	-	TRBJ2-7	-	TRBV11-2
CATRGSSYNEQFF	TGTGCCACCAGAGGGAGTTCCTACAATGAGCAGTTCTTC	-	TRBJ2-1	-	TRBV15
CASKSRADTQYF	TGTGCCAGCAAATCGAGGGCAGATACGCAGTATTTT	once	TRBJ2-3	-	TRBV2
CASSYDRSSGNTIYF	TGCGCCAGCAGCTACGACAGAAGCTCTGGAAACACCATATATTTT	-	TRBJ1-3	-	TRBV5-1
CASSLGASVSGDYEQYF	TGTGCCAGCAGCTTAGGGGCTAGCGTCTCCGGGGACTACGAGCAGTACTTC	few	TRBJ2-7	-	TRBV11-2
CASTQQGTWGGYTF	TGTGCCAGCACGCAACAGGGGACTTGGGGTGGCTACACCTTC	-	TRBJ1-2	TRBD1	TRBV2
CASSLNQGTDGYTF	TGTGCCAGCAGCTTAAATCAGGGGACCGATGGCTACACCTTC	-	TRBJ1-2	-	TRBV7-3
CASSLVLEGGEQYF	TGTGCCAGCAGCTTAGTACTCGAAGGGGGCGAGCAGTACTTC	-	TRBJ2-7	-	TRBV7-2
CASSFEAMSEQFF	TGTGCCAGCAGCTTCGAGGCCATGTCTGAGCAGTTCTTC	-	TRBJ2-1	-	TRBV5-8
CASSLSGLAYYNEQFF	TGTGCCAGCAGCCTCTCGGGACTAGCGTACTACAATGAGCAGTTCTTC	few	TRBJ2-1	TRBD2	TRBV13
CASSRFLVGETGANTEAFF	TGTGCCAGCAGCCGGTTCTTGGTCGGGGAGACAGGGGCGAACACTGAAGCTTTCTTT	medium-sized	TRBJ1-1	TRBD1	TRBV4-2
CASSRILAPNTGELFF	TGTGCCAGCAGCCGAATACTAGCGCCGAACACCGGGGAGCTGTTTTTT	-	TRBJ2-2	TRBD2	TRBV7-2
CASSYTRSSYNSPLHF	TGTGCCAGCAGTTACACCCGGAGCTCCTATAATTCACCCCTCCACTTT	once	TRBJ1-6	-	TRBV6-5
CAWSPGGNNEQFF	TGTGCCTGGAGTCCCGGGGGAAACAATGAGCAGTTCTTC	-	TRBJ2-1	-	TRBV30
CASSQGRTTANYGYTF	TGTGCCAGCAGCCAGGGTCGGACAACAGCTAACTATGGCTACACCTTC	-	TRBJ1-2	-	TRBV4-2
CAISSRGGSSYNEQFF	TGTGCCATCAGCTCGCGGGGGGGCAGCTCCTACAATGAGCAGTTCTTC	-	TRBJ2-1	TRBD2	TRBV10-3
CAWSGDQETQYF	TGTGCCTGGTCGGGCGACCAAGAGACCCAGTACTTC	-	TRBJ2-5	-	TRBV30
CASSVNRDTGELFF	TGTGCCAGCAGCGTAAACAGGGACACCGGGGAGCTGTTTTTT	-	TRBJ2-2	-	TRBV9
CASSSYHGGDYGYTF	TGTGCCAGCAGCTCCTACCATGGAGGGGACTATGGCTACACCTTC	few	TRBJ1-2	-	TRBV7-2
CASSLGMGEAAYEQYF	TGTGCCAGCAGCTTAGGTATGGGAGAGGCGGCCTACGAGCAGTACTTC	-	TRBJ2-7	-	TRBV11-2
CASSSHHQETQYF	TGTGCCAGCAGCTCCCATCACCAAGAGACCCAGTACTTC	once	TRBJ2-5	-	TRBV7-3
CASSPDRLNYGYTF	TGCGCCAGCAGCCCAGACCGACTTAACTATGGCTACACCTTC	-	TRBJ1-2	-	TRBV5-1
CASSESRWDLQPQHF	TGTGCCAGCAGTGAAAGCAGGTGGGATCTTCAGCCCCAGCATTTT	-	TRBJ1-5	-	TRBV6-1
CASSRNLGTGGRTDTQYF	TGCGCCAGCAGCCGCAATCTAGGGACAGGGGGCAGGACAGATACGCAGTATTTT	once	TRBJ2-3	TRBD1	TRBV5-1
CASSPTAPVNEQFF	TGTGCCAGCAGCCCGACAGCCCCAGTCAATGAGCAGTTCTTC	-	TRBJ2-1	-	TRBV7-2
CASSPGRHRSSYNEQFF	TGTGCCAGCTCACCAGGGAGACACCGAAGCTCCTACAATGAGCAGTTCTTC	few	TRBJ2-1	-	TRBV18
CASSLAVRGYGYTF	TGTGCCAGCAGCTTGGCCGTCAGGGGCTATGGCTACACCTTC	few	TRBJ1-2	-	TRBV5-8
CASSDIRDSYEQYF	TGTGCCAGCAGTGATATCCGGGACTCCTACGAGCAGTACTTC	-	TRBJ2-7	-	TRBV2
CASNGDRDGYEKLFF	TGTGCCAGCAACGGAGACAGGGACGGATATGAAAAACTGTTTTTT	-	TRBJ1-4	TRBD1	TRBV5-4
CAISESKTSASYNEQFF	TGTGCCATCAGTGAGTCCAAAACTAGCGCCTCCTACAATGAGCAGTTCTTC	-	TRBJ2-1	TRBD2	TRBV10-3
CASSTGTSGTEQFF	TGTGCCAGCAGTACTGGGACTAGCGGGACTGAGCAGTTCTTC	-	TRBJ2-1	TRBD2	TRBV6-6
CASSLVAGGTDTQYF	TGTGCCAGCAGCTTAGTAGCGGGGGGCACAGATACGCAGTATTTT	-	TRBJ2-3	TRBD2	TRBV7-7
CASSERVLGDRGPSEQYF	TGTGCCAGCAGCGAACGGGTCCTGGGGGACAGGGGGCCCTCCGAGCAGTACTTC	-	TRBJ2-7	TRBD1	TRBV11-3
CASSPGGLAGGRGNIQYF	TGTGCCAGCAGCCCCGGCGGACTAGCGGGAGGCCGGGGAAACATTCAGTACTTC	-	TRBJ2-4	TRBD2	TRBV28
CASSATSGRVEFF	TGTGCCAGCAGTGCGACTAGCGGGAGGGTTGAGTTCTTC	few	TRBJ2-1	TRBD2	TRBV2
CASSRPTGLAEAFF	TGTGCCAGCAGCCGACCGACAGGGCTAGCTGAAGCTTTCTTT	-	TRBJ1-1	TRBD1	TRBV6-5